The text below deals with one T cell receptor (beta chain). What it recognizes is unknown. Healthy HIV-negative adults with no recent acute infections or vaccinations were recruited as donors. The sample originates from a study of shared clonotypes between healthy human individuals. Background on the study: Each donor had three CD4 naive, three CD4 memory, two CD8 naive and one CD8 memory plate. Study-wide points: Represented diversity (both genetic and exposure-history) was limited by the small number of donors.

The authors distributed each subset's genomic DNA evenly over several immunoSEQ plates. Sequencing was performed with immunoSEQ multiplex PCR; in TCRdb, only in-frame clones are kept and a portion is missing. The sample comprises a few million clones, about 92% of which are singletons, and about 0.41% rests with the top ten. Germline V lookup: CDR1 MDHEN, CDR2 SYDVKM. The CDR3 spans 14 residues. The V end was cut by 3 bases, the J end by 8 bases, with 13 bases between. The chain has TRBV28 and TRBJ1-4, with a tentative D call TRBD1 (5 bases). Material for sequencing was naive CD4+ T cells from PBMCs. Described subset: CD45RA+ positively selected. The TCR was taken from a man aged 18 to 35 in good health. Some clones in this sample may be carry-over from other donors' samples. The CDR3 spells CASSLGGNLEKLFF. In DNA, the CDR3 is TGTGCCAGCAGTTTGGGGGGGAATCTGGAAAAACTGTTTTTT.